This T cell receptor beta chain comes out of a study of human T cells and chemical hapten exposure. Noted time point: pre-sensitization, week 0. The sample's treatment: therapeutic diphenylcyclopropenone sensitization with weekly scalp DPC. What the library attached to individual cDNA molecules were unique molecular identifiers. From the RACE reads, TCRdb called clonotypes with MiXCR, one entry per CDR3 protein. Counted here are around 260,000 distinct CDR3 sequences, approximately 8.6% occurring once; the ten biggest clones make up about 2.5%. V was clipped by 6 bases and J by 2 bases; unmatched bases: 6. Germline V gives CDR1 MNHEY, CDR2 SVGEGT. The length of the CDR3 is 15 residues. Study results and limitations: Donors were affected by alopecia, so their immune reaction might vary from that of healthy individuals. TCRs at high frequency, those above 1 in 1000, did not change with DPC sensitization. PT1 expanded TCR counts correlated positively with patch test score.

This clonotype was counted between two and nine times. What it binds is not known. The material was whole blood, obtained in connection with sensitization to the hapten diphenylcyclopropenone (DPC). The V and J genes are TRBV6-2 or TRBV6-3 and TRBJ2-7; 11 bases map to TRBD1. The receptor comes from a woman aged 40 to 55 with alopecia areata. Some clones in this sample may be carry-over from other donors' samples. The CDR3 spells CASSRLGQGAYEQYF. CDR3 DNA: TGTGCCAGCAGCCGCCTGGGACAGGGGGCCTACGAGCAGTACTTC.